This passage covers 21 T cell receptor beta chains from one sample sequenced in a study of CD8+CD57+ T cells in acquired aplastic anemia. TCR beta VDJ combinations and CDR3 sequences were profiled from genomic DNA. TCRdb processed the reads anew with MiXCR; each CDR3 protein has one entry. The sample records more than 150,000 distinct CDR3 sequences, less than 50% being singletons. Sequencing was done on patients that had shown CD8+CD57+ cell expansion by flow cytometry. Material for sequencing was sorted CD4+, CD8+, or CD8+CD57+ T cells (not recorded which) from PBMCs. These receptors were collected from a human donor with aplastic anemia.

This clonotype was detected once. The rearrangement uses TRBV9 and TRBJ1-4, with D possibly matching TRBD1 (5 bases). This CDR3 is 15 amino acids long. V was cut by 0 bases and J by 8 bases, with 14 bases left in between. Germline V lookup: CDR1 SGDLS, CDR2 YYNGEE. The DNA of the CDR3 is TGTGCCAGCAGCGTAGGGGGAGGGACGGGCGAAAAACTGTTTTTT. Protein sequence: CASSVGGGTGEKLFF.

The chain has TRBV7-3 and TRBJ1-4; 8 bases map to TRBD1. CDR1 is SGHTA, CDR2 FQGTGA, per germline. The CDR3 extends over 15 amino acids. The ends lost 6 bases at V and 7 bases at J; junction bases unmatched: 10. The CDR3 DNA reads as TGTGCCAGCAGTTTGTACAGGGGGGAGGGTGAAAAACTGTTTTTT. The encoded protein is CASSLYRGEGEKLFF.

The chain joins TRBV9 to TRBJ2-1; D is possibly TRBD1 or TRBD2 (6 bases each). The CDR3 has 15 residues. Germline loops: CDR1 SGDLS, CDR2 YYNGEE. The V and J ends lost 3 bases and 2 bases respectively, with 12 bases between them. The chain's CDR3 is CASSEGGLPYNEQFF. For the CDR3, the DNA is TGTGCCAGCAGCGAGGGGGGCCTACCCTACAATGAGCAGTTCTTC.

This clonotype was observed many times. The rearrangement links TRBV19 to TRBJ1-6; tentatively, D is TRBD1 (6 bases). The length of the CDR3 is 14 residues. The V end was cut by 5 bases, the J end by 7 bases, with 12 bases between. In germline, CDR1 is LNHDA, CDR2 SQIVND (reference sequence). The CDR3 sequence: CASSLGQRNSPLHF. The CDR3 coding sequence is TGTGCCAGTAGTCTTGGACAGAGGAATTCACCCCTCCACTTT.

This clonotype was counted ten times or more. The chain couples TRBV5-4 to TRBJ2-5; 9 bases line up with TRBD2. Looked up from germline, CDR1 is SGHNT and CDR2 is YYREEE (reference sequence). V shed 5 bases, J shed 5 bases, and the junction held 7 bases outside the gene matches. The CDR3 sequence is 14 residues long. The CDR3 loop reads CASRLAGADETQYF. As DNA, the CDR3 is TGTGCCAGCAGGTTAGCGGGGGCGGACGAGACCCAGTACTTC.

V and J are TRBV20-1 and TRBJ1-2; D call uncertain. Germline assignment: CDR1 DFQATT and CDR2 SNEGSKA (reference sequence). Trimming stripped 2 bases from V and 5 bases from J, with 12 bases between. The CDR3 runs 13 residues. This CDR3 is CSARIGEGYGYTF. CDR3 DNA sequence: TGCAGTGCTAGAATTGGGGAAGGTTATGGCTACACCTTC.

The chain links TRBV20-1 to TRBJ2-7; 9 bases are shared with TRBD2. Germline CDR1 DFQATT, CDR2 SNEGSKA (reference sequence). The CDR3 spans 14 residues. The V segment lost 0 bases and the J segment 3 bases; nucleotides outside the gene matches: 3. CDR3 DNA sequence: TGCAGTGCTAGAGATCCTAGCGGGATCTACGAGCAGTACTTC. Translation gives CSARDPSGIYEQYF.

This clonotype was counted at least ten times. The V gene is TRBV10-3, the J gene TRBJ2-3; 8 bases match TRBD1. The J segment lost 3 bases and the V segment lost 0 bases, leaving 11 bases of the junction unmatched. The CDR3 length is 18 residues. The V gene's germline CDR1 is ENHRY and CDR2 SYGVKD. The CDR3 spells CAISESSSAGGSTDTQYF. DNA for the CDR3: TGTGCCATCAGTGAGTCGTCTAGTGCAGGGGGCTCTACAGATACGCAGTATTTT.

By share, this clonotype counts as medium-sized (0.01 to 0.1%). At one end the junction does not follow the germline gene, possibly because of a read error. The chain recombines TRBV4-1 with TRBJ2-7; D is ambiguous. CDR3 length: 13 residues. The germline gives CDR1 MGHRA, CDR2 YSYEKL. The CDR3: CASSQGLKEQEYF. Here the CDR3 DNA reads TGTGCCAGCAGCCAAGGCCTAAAGGAACAAGAGTACTTC.

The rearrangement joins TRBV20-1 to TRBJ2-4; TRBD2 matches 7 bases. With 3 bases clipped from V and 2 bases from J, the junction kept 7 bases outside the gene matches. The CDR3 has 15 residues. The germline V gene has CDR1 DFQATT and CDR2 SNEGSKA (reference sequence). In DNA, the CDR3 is TGCAGTGCTAGTTCCTGGGGGGGGTCCAAAAACATTCAGTACTTC. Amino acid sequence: CSASSWGGSKNIQYF.

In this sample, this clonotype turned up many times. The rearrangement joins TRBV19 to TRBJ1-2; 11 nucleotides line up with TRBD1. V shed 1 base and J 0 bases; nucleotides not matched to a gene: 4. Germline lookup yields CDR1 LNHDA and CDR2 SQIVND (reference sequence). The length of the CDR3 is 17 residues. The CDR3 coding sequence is TGTGCCAGTAGTATAGGGACAGGGGGCCCGGCTAACTATGGCTACACCTTC. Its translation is CASSIGTGGPANYGYTF.

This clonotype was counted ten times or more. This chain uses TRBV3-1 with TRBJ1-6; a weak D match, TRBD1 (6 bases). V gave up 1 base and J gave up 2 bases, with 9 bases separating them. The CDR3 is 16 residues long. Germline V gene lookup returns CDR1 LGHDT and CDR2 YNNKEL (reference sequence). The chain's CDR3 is CASSQARTAYNSPLHF. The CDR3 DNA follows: TGTGCCAGCAGCCAAGCTAGGACAGCCTATAATTCACCCCTCCACTTT.

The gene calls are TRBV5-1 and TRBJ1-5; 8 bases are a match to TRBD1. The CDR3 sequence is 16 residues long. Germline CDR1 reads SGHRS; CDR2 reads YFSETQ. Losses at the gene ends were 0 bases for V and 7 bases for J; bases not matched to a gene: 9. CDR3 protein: CASSLGPQGAGQPQHF. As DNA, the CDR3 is TGCGCCAGCAGCTTGGGCCCCCAGGGGGCGGGCCAGCCCCAGCATTTT.

The DNA for the CDR3 is TGTGCCAGTAGTATCGGGACAGCGTCCTTTTCCTATGGCTACACCTTC. Its protein is CASSIGTASFSYGYTF. The chain combines TRBV19 with TRBJ1-2; TRBD1 agrees at 7 bases. Trimming cost V 3 bases and J 4 bases; bases outside gene matches: 11. This CDR3 contains 16 residues. CDR1 is LNHDA, CDR2 SQIVND, per germline (reference sequence).

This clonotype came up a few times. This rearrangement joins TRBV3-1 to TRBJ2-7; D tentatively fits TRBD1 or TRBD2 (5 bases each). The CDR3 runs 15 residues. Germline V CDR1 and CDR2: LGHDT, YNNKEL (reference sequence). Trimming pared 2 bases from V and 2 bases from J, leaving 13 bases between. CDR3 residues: CASSQSFGAPYEQYF. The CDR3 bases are TGTGCCAGCAGCCAATCGTTCGGGGCTCCCTACGAGCAGTACTTC.

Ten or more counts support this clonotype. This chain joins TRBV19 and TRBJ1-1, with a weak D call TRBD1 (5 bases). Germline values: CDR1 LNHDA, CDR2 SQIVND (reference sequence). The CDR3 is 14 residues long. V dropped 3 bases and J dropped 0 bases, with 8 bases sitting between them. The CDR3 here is CASSMGGVNTEAFF. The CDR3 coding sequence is TGTGCCAGTAGTATGGGGGGAGTGAACACTGAAGCTTTCTTT.

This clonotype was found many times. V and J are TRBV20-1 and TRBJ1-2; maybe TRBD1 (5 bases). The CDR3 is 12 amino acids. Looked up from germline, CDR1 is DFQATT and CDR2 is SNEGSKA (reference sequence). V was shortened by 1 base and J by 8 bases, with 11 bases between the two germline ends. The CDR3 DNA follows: TGCAGTGCTAGAGGAGGGGATGACGGCTACACCTTC. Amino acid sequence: CSARGGDDGYTF.

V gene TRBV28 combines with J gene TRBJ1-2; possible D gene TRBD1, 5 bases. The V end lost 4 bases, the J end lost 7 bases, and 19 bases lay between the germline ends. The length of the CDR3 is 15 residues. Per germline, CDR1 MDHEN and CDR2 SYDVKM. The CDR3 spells CASSSQTVSSSGYTF. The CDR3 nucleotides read TGTGCCAGCAGTTCACAGACAGTGTCATCAAGTGGCTACACCTTC.

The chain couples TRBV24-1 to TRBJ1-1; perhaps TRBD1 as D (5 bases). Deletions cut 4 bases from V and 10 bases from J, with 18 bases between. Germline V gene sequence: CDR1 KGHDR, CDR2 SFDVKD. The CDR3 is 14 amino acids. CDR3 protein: CATSDSGTPGGAFF. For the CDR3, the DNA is TGTGCCACCAGTGACTCCGGGACTCCTGGTGGAGCTTTCTTT.

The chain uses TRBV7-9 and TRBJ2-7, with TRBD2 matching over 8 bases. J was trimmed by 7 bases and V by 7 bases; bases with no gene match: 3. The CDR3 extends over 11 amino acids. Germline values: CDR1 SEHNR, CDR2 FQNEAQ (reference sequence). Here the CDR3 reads CASTGGREQYF. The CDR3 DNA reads TGTGCCAGCACGGGAGGGCGGGAGCAGTACTTC.

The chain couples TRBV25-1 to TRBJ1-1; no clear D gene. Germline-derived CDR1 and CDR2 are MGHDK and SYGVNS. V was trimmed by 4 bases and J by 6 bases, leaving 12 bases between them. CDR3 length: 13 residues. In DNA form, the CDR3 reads TGTGCCAGCAGTGTTCGGGGTTTATCTGAAGCTTTCTTT. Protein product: CASSVRGLSEAFF.